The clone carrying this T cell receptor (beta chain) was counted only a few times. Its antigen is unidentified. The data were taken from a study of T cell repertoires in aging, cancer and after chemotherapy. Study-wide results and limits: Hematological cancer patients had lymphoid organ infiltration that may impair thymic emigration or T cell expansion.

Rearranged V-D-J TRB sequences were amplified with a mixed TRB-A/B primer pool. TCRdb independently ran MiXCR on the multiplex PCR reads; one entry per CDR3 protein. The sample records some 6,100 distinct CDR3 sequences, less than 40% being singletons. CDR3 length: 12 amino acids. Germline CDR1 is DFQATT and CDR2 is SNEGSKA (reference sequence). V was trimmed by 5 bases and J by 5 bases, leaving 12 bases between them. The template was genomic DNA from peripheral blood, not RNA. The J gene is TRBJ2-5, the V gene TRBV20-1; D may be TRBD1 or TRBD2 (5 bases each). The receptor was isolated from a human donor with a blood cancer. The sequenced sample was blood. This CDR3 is CSARPGRETQYF. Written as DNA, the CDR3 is TGCAGTGCTCGTCCGGGGCGGGAGACCCAGTACTTC.